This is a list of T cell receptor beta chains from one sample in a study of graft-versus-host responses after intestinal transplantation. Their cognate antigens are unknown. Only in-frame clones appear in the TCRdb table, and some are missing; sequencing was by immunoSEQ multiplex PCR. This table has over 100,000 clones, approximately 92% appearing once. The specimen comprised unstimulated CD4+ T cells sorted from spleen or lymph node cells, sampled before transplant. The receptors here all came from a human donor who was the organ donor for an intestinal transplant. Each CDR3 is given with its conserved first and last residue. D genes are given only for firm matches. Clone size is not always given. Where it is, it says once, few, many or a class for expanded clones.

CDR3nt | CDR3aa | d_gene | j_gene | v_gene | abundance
TGTGCCAGCAGCTCCCGGGAGTCTGGGGCCAACGTCCTGACTTTC | CASSSRESGANVLTF | . | TRBJ2-6 | TRBV11-2 | .
TGTGCCAGCAGCTTTCTCAGTTGGCGTAAACAGGGGATGGTTGAGCAGTTCTTC | CASSFLSWRKQGMVEQFF | TRBD1 | TRBJ2-1 | TRBV7-8 | .
TGTGCCAGCAGCGGTGAAAAACTGTTTTTT | CASSGEKLFF | . | TRBJ1-4 | TRBV28 | .
TGTGCCAGCAGCTTAGTCCATAGCACAGATACGCAGTATTTT | CASSLVHSTDTQYF | . | TRBJ2-3 | TRBV5-4 | once
TGCGCCAGCAGACGAACTAGCGGCTACACAGATACGCAGTATTTT | CASRRTSGYTDTQYF | TRBD2 | TRBJ2-3 | TRBV5-1 | .
TGTGCCAGCAGGGGACTAGCAGGCGAGCAGTACTTC | CASRGLAGEQYF | TRBD2 | TRBJ2-7 | TRBV6-5 | .
TGTGCCAGCAGCCCCCTCGGGTATGGCTACACCTTC | CASSPLGYGYTF | . | TRBJ1-2 | TRBV5-5 | .
TGCGCCAGCAGAACCCTTGACCAGCGGGGGCCCACAGATACGCAGTATTTT | CASRTLDQRGPTDTQYF | TRBD2 | TRBJ2-3 | TRBV10-1 | .
TGTGCCAGCAGTGAAGTAGGGCAGGGCGAGCAGTACTTC | CASSEVGQGEQYF | . | TRBJ2-7 | TRBV6-1 | many
TGTGCCAGCAGGTCTGAGGGCCTGAACACTGAAGCTTTCTTT | CASRSEGLNTEAFF | . | TRBJ1-1 | TRBV9 | .
TGCGCCAGCAGCTCTAGCCTAAGACTAGCGGGAGGGCGAGATGAGCAGTTCTTC | CASSSSLRLAGGRDEQFF | TRBD2 | TRBJ2-1 | TRBV5-1 | .
TGCGCCAGCCCGGGGGTCGTCGGCCTGACCCAGTACTTC | CASPGVVGLTQYF | . | TRBJ2-5 | TRBV10-2 | .
TGTGCCAGCAGCCCAGCCGACAGGACATTCTATGGCTACACCTTC | CASSPADRTFYGYTF | . | TRBJ1-2 | TRBV6-1 | .
TGTGCCACGGGGGGGCGAAACTATGGCTACACCTTC | CATGGRNYGYTF | . | TRBJ1-2 | TRBV30 | .
TGTGCCAGCAGCTTAGGGAGGGAGAATGAGCAGTTCTTC | CASSLGRENEQFF | . | TRBJ2-1 | TRBV13 | .
TGTGCCAGCAGTGAAATGCGGCTTACAACAAATCAGCCCCAGCATTTT | CASSEMRLTTNQPQHF | . | TRBJ1-5 | TRBV2 | .
TGTGCCAGCAGCGAAACTAGCGGGAGGGCCAATGAGCAGTTCTTC | CASSETSGRANEQFF | TRBD2 | TRBJ2-1 | TRBV5-6 | .
TGTGCCACCAGCAGAGGACTAGCGGAGGCCCAAGGTGAGCAGTTCTTC | CATSRGLAEAQGEQFF | TRBD2 | TRBJ2-1 | TRBV15 | .
TGCGCCAGCAGCCAAGGGTGGTCAGGGAATTATGGCTACACCTTC | CASSQGWSGNYGYTF | . | TRBJ1-2 | TRBV4-3 | .
TGCGCCAGCAGCCGCGGGACAGGGGGACCTGGAAACACCATATATTTT | CASSRGTGGPGNTIYF | TRBD1 | TRBJ1-3 | TRBV4-1 | few
TGCGCCATCAGCAAGAAATTAGCGGGAGGGAGGGGGGAGCTGTTTTTT | CAISKKLAGGRGELFF | TRBD2 | TRBJ2-2 | TRBV10-1 | .
TGCGCCAGCAGGAACAGACAGGGGGCAGAGACCCAGTACTTC | CASRNRQGAETQYF | TRBD1 | TRBJ2-5 | TRBV10-2 | .
TGTGCCAGCAGCTTAGAGACAGATTACGAGCAGTACTTC | CASSLETDYEQYF | . | TRBJ2-7 | TRBV7-2 | .
TGTGCCAGCAGTGAATTCGGACAGTCCACTACCTACGAGCAGTACTTC | CASSEFGQSTTYEQYF | . | TRBJ2-7 | TRBV2 | .